This T cell receptor (beta chain) was sequenced for a study of T cells after yellow fever vaccination. This clonotype was recorded a few times. This CDR3 contains 15 residues. V was clipped by 5 bases and J by 5 bases; unmatched bases: 7. Germline V gives CDR1 LGHDT, CDR2 YNNKEL (reference sequence). TCRdb used MiXCR to reprocess the 5' RACE reads, holding one entry per CDR3 protein. The sample holds some 350,000 distinct CDR3 sequences; roughly 6.1% are singletons and the top ten take over 14%. This sequence originates from a man under 40 who received the YFV17D yellow fever vaccine. Specimen: PBMCs, collected 5 days after the yellow fever booster vaccination. V and J are TRBV3-1 and TRBJ2-5; 11 nucleotides align to TRBD2. The CDR3 loop is CASSEELAGVETQYF. The CDR3 DNA reads as TGTGCCAGCAGCGAGGAACTAGCGGGAGTTGAGACCCAGTACTTC.